These 2 T cell receptor beta chains share one sample of origin, sequenced in a study of response to subunit inactivated influenza vaccine. In TCRdb, the RT-PCR reads were re-called with MiXCR into one record per CDR3 protein. The sample has hundreds of thousands of distinct CDR3 sequences, around 25% seen once; the top ten hold 1.9%. The input for sequencing was CD4+ T cells sorted from PBMCs, taken more than 4 days after vaccination. The source is a man aged 45-60 years who received an inactivated influenza vaccine.

The V and J genes are TRBV9 and TRBJ2-2; TRBD1 matches 7 bases. Germline-derived CDR1 and CDR2 are SGDLS and YYNGEE. The CDR3 runs 15 residues. Trimming took 6 bases from V and 0 from J; bases not matched to a gene: 5. CDR3 coding DNA: TGTGCCAGCACCTGGGGACAGTCGAACACCGGGGAGCTGTTTTTT. Amino acid sequence: CASTWGQSNTGELFF.

V gene TRBV3-1 combines with J gene TRBJ2-1; D remains ambiguous. The V gene's germline CDR1 is LGHDT and CDR2 YNNKEL (reference sequence). Trimming took off 2 bases at V and 7 bases at J, with 6 bases between the two ends. The CDR3 totals 12 residues. CDR3 region: CASSQNQNEQFF. In DNA form, the CDR3 reads TGTGCCAGCAGCCAAAACCAGAATGAGCAGTTCTTC.